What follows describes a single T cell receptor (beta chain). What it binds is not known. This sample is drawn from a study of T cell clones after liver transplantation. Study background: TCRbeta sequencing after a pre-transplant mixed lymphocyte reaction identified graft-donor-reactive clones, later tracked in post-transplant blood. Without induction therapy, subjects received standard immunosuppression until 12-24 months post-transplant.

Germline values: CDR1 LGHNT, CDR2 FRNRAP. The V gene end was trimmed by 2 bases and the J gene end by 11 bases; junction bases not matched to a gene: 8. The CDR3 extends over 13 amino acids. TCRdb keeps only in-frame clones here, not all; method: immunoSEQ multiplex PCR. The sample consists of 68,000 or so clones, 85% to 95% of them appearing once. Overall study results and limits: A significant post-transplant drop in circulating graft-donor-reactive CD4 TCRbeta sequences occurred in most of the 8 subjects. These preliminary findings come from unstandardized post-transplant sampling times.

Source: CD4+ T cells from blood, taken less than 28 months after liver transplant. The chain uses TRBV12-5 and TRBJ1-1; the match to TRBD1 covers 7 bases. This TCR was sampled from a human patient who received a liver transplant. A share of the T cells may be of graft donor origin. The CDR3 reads CASGLNQGRGAFF. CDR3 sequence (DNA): TGTGCTAGTGGTTTGAATCAGGGCAGGGGGGCTTTCTTT.